The 23 T cell receptor beta chains below were found in one sample sequenced in a study of blood T cell repertoires in COVID-19. The data were produced by immunoSEQ multiplex PCR, yet TCRdb's version contains in-frame clones alone and is incomplete. This sample carries over 70,000 clones, 87% of them seen once, and the ten largest clones take approximately 1%. The specimen sequenced was peripheral blood. These receptor sequences come from a human donor in a cohort sampled during active COVID-19.

The gene calls are TRBV7-9 and TRBJ2-4; D perhaps matches TRBD2 (5 bases). CDR1 and CDR2 from the germline V gene are SEHNR and FQNEAQ (reference sequence). CDR3 length equals 12 residues. CDR3 residues: CGAGSGKNIQYF. The CDR3 DNA reads as TGTGGGGCGGGTTCGGGCAAAAACATTCAGTACTTC.

The sample holds one count of this clone. V and J are TRBV27 and TRBJ2-7, with 9 nucleotides matching TRBD1. Germline-derived CDR1 and CDR2 are MNHEY and SMNVEV (reference sequence). The CDR3 totals 16 residues. The junction had 7 bases not matched to a gene; V was cut back by 2 bases and J by 2 bases. The CDR3 DNA sequence: TGTGCCAGCAGTTTAGCAGGACAGGGGATAACCTACGAGCAGTACTTC. This sequence encodes CASSLAGQGITYEQYF.

The chain is built from TRBV19 and TRBJ2-5, with D possibly matching TRBD2 (7 bases). CDR1 and CDR2 from the germline V gene are LNHDA and SQIVND (reference sequence). The CDR3 sequence is 15 residues long. With 6 bases removed from V and 2 bases from J, the gap between germline ends came to 16 bases. As DNA, the CDR3 is TGTGCCAGTAGGAGGCGAGCGGGGACACAAGAGACCCAGTACTTC. Its protein product is CASRRRAGTQETQYF.

The genes are TRBV28 and TRBJ1-5; tentatively, D is TRBD1 (6 bases). The CDR3 totals 16 residues. The V end was cut by 7 bases, the J end by 6 bases, with 22 bases between. Looked up from germline, CDR1 is MDHEN and CDR2 is SYDVKM. This chain's CDR3 is CASTTPTGSGGQPQHF. In DNA form, the CDR3 reads TGTGCCAGCACGACTCCGACAGGATCGGGTGGTCAGCCCCAGCATTTT.

This chain links TRBV4-1 with TRBJ2-4; 13 bases fit TRBD2. Looked up from germline, CDR1 is MGHRA and CDR2 is YSYEKL. V lost 3 bases, J lost 3 bases, and 14 bases stayed unmatched. The CDR3 totals 20 residues. CDR3 sequence reads: CASSQIGLAGDRAGKNIQYF. The CDR3 DNA reads TGCGCCAGCAGCCAGATCGGACTAGCGGGAGATCGAGCGGGCAAAAACATTCAGTACTTC.

This clone has just one count. The gene calls are TRBV27 and TRBJ2-1, with 10 bases that match TRBD1. The V gene end was trimmed by 6 bases and the J gene end by 9 bases; junction bases not matched to a gene: 8. The germline V gene encodes CDR1 MNHEY and CDR2 SMNVEV (reference sequence). The CDR3 spans 14 residues. In nucleotides, the CDR3 is TGTGCCAGCAGAGGGACAGGGGTGAGGGGTGAGCAGTTCTTC. It encodes CASRGTGVRGEQFF.

The chain combines TRBV3-1 (or the pseudogene TRBV3-2) with TRBJ2-1; perhaps TRBD2 as D (5 bases). The CDR3 is made up of 15 amino acids. The V end lost 6 bases, the J end lost 7 bases, and 19 bases lay between the germline ends. The germline V gene encodes CDR1 LGHDT and CDR2 YNNKEL (reference sequence). The CDR3 sequence: CASSSRAVRGNEQFF. The DNA for the CDR3 is TGTGCCAGCAGTTCTCGAGCGGTTAGAGGGAATGAGCAGTTCTTC.

The chain carries TRBV29-1 and TRBJ2-5; 7 bases align to TRBD2. The CDR3 covers 13 residues. CDR1 SQVTM and CDR2 ANQGSEA come from the germline V gene. The junction had 8 bases not matched to a gene; V was cut back by 5 bases and J by 5 bases. The CDR3 loop is CSVRGESRETQYF. Written as DNA, the CDR3 is TGCAGCGTTCGGGGGGAGAGTAGGGAGACCCAGTACTTC.

The chain recombines TRBV6-4 with TRBJ1-2, with TRBD1 identical over 9 bases. Trimming took 4 bases from V and 0 from J; bases not matched to a gene: 6. Looked up from germline, CDR1 is MRHNA and CDR2 is SNTAGT. This CDR3 has 16 residues. The CDR3 reads CASSAQGQGTNYGYTF. Written as DNA, the CDR3 is TGTGCCAGCAGTGCCCAGGGACAGGGCACTAACTATGGCTACACCTTC.

This chain joins TRBV27 and TRBJ1-2; possible D gene TRBD1, 6 bases. The CDR3 is 15 amino acids. Trimming took 7 bases from V and 0 from J, leaving 15 bases between them. Looked up from germline, CDR1 is MNHEY and CDR2 is SMNVEV (reference sequence). CDR3 coding DNA: TGTGCCAGCACCATGACAGGCCAGTCTAACTATGGCTACACCTTC. The encoded protein is CASTMTGQSNYGYTF.

The chain joins TRBV9 to TRBJ2-7, with D hard to call. With 0 bases removed from V and 3 bases from J, the gap between germline ends came to 10 bases. Germline CDR1 and CDR2: SGDLS and YYNGEE. The CDR3 is made up of 14 amino acids. The chain's CDR3 is CASSVEVGSYEQYF. CDR3 coding DNA: TGTGCCAGCAGCGTAGAGGTGGGCAGCTACGAGCAGTACTTC.

The rearrangement links TRBV29-1 to TRBJ1-1, with D possibly matching TRBD1 (5 bases). This CDR3 is 15 amino acids long. Germline V CDR1 and CDR2: SQVTM, ANQGSEA. Trimming removed 4 bases at V and 2 bases at J, with 17 bases between. CDR3 sequence: CSVGPPAGLNTEAFF. The CDR3, as DNA: TGCAGCGTTGGCCCCCCGGCGGGACTTAACACTGAAGCTTTCTTT.

As for this clone: The identical CDR3 is also encoded by other nucleotide sequences in the sample. Here the CDR3 DNA reads TGTGCCAGCAGTTACTCAGGCGGTACCTACGAGCAGTACTTC. Translation: CASSYSGGTYEQYF. The chain couples TRBV6-5 to TRBJ2-7, with unresolved D. Germline CDR1 is MNHEY and CDR2 is SVGAGI. V lost 0 bases, J lost 2 bases, and 8 bases lay in between. This CDR3 is 14 amino acids long.

A word on this clone: At the DNA level, this CDR3 is encoded by other sequences in the same sample as well. This chain joins TRBV7-9 and TRBJ1-2; D may be TRBD1 (5 bases). Germline V gene data show CDR1 as SEHNR and CDR2 as FQNEAQ (reference sequence). The CDR3 is 12 residues long. Trimming cost V 1 base and J 11 bases, with 11 bases left between them. The CDR3 DNA follows: TGTGCCAGCAGCTTAGAGGTTAGGGGATACACCTTC. As protein: CASSLEVRGYTF. Based on the CDR3 plus reference TRBV7-9 and TRBJ1-2, the full variable domain is DTGVSQNPRHKITKRGQNVTFRCDPISEHNRLYWYRQTLGQGPEFLTYFQNEAQLEKSRLLSDRFSAERPKGSFSTLEIQRTEQGDSAMYLCASSLEVRGYTFGSGTRLTVV.

V and J are TRBV7-6 and TRBJ1-3; the D is unclear. The CDR3 is made up of 14 amino acids. V was clipped by 1 base and J by 4 bases, with 8 bases between them. CDR1 is SGHVS, CDR2 FNYEAQ, per germline. The CDR3 region is CASSLDNLGNTIYF. Written as DNA, the CDR3 is TGTGCCAGCAGCTTAGACAACCTCGGAAACACCATATATTTT. The full variable domain, rest sourced from reference TRBV7-6 and TRBJ1-3, is GAGVSQSPRYKVTKRGQDVALRCDPISGHVSLYWYRQALGQGPEFLTYFNYEAQQDKSGLPNDRFSAERPEGSISTLTIQRTEQRDSAMYRCASSLDNLGNTIYFGEGSWLTVV.

CDR3 DNA: TGTGCCAGCAGCGTAGTCTCTAGCGGGAGCGGGCGTACGCAGTATTTT. Translating it yields CASSVVSSGSGRTQYF. This chain connects TRBV9 to TRBJ2-3, with 10 bases matching TRBD2. The trim removed 0 bases at V and 8 bases at J, leaving 9 bases unmatched. Germline CDR1 reads SGDLS; CDR2 reads YYNGEE. CDR3 length: 16 residues. The variable domain in full, completed from reference TRBV9 and TRBJ2-3, reads DSGVTQTPKHLITATGQRVTLRCSPRSGDLSVYWYQQSLDQGLQFLIQYYNGEERAKGNILERFSAQQFPDLHSELNLSSLELGDSALYFCASSVVSSGSGRTQYFGPGTRLTVL.

V gene TRBV30 combines with J gene TRBJ2-1, with 10 bases that match TRBD2. The CDR3 is 15 amino acids. Per germline, CDR1 GTSNPN and CDR2 SVGIG (reference sequence). The J segment lost 4 bases and the V segment lost 3 bases, leaving 6 bases of the junction unmatched. The chain's CDR3 is CAWSPGTSAYNEQFF. CDR3 nucleotides: TGTGCCTGGAGCCCCGGGACTAGCGCTTACAATGAGCAGTTCTTC.

CDR3 DNA: TGTGCCAGTAGTATACAGGGGGCCGCTAACACCGGGGAGCTGTTTTTT. This sequence encodes CASSIQGAANTGELFF. The chain uses TRBV19 and TRBJ2-2; TRBD1 aligns across 8 bases. CDR3 size: 16 residues. The ends lost 2 bases at V and 2 bases at J; junction bases unmatched: 4. Germline-derived CDR1 and CDR2 are LNHDA and SQIVND (reference sequence).

V is TRBV18 and J is TRBJ1-2, with D possibly matching TRBD1 (6 bases). Trimming shortened V by 5 bases and J by 8 bases, and 21 bases separated the two germline ends. The CDR3 length is 15 residues. Germline lookup yields CDR1 KGHSH and CDR2 LQKENI. The CDR3 sequence is CASSSRQAGAGGYTF. The CDR3 region has the DNA TGTGCCAGCTCATCGCGACAGGCAGGCGCAGGCGGCTACACCTTC.

The genes are TRBV3-1 (or the pseudogene TRBV3-2) and TRBJ2-1; the match to TRBD2 covers 15 bases. From germline, CDR1 is LGHDT and CDR2 YNNKEL (reference sequence). J gave up 5 bases and V 0 bases, and 8 bases lay outside the gene matches. The CDR3 loop spans 19 amino acids. The CDR3 DNA sequence: TGTGCCAGCAGCCAAGATTTAGGACTAGCGGGAGGGCCAAACAATGAGCAGTTCTTC. This gives the protein CASSQDLGLAGGPNNEQFF.

This chain uses TRBV5-1 with TRBJ2-6; 10 bases agree with TRBD1. V was pared by 6 bases and J by 2 bases, with 5 bases of the junction left unmatched. This CDR3 contains 16 residues. CDR1 is SGHRS, CDR2 YFSETQ, per germline. In DNA form, the CDR3 reads TGCGCCAGCATCGCGACAGGGGGCACTGGGGCCAACGTCCTGACTTTC. It encodes CASIATGGTGANVLTF. Complete variable domain (other parts from reference TRBV5-1 and TRBJ2-6): KAGVTQTPRYLIKTRGQQVTLSCSPISGHRSVSWYQQTPGQGLQFLFEYFSETQRNKGNFPGRFSGRQFSNSRSEMNVSTLELGDSALYLCASIATGGTGANVLTFGAGSRLTVL.

The rearrangement links TRBV5-1 to TRBJ2-1; possible D gene TRBD2, 6 bases. Germline-derived CDR1 and CDR2 are SGHRS and YFSETQ. V dropped 2 bases and J dropped 2 bases, with 8 bases sitting between them. This CDR3 contains 14 residues. The CDR3 loop reads CASSLTGAYNEQFF. The DNA of the CDR3 is TGCGCCAGCAGCTTAACGGGAGCCTACAATGAGCAGTTCTTC.

This chain uses TRBV2 with TRBJ1-2; D is ambiguous. Germline assignment: CDR1 SNHLY and CDR2 FYNNEI. The CDR3 is made up of 15 amino acids. The V end lost 6 bases, the J end lost 4 bases, and 18 bases lay between the germline ends. The CDR3 region is CASRLTQPMSYGYTF. Written as DNA, the CDR3 is TGTGCCAGCAGACTCACCCAACCGATGAGCTATGGCTACACCTTC.